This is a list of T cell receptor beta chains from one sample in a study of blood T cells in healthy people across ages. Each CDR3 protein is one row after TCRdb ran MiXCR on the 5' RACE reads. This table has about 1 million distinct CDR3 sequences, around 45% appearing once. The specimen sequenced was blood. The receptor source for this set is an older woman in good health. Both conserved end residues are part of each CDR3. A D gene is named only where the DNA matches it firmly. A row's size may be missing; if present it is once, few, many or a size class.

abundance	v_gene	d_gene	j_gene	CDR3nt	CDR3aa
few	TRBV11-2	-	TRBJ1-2	TGTGCCAGCAGCTCGGTTCTGGACAGAGGTAACGGCTACACCTTC	CASSSVLDRGNGYTF
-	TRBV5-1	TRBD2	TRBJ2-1	TGCGCCAGCAGCCCTGGGGACGGACTAGCGGGAGTTCATGAGCAGTTCTTC	CASSPGDGLAGVHEQFF
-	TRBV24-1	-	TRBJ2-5	TGTGCCACCGCAACCTACAATGAGCAGTACTTC	CATATYNEQYF
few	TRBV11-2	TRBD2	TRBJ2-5	TGTGCCAGCAGCTTAGAAGGGGGGAGACTAGCGTCGGGAGAGACCCAGTACTTC	CASSLEGGRLASGETQYF
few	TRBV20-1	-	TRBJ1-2	TGCAGTGCTAGGGACGTCGTCGTTAACTATGGCTACACCTTC	CSARDVVVNYGYTF
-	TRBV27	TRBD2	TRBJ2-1	TGTGCCAGCACCCCCCTAGCGGGAGGAAACAGGGGGCAGTTCTTC	CASTPLAGGNRGQFF
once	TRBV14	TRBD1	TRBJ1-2	TGCGCCAGCAGCCAAGGGGGACAGGGTGTCTACCTTAGCTATGGCTACACCTTC	CASSQGGQGVYLSYGYTF
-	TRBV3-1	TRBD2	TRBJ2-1	TGTGCCAGCAGCCAAGATGGACTAGCGGGAGGTTCCAATGAGCAGTTCTTC	CASSQDGLAGGSNEQFF
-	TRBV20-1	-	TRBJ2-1	TGCAGTGCTGATCCCCTAGGGACGTACAGTGAGCAGTTCTTC	CSADPLGTYSEQFF
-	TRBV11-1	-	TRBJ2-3	TGTGCCAGCAGCAGGGGACGGAAAGATACGCAGTATTTT	CASSRGRKDTQYF
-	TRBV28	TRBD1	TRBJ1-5	TGTGCCAGCAGTTCCCCAGGGGGCAGTCAGCCCCAGCATTTT	CASSSPGGSQPQHF
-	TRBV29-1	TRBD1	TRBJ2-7	TGCAGCGCTAGGACAGGGTCAGCTGAGCAGTACTTC	CSARTGSAEQYF
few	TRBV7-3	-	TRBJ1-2	TGTGCCAGCAGCTTATCTCCAGACACCTTGGATGGCTACACCTTC	CASSLSPDTLDGYTF
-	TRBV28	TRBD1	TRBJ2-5	TGTGCCAGCAGTTCGACAGGGTCATACCAAGAGACCCAGTACTTC	CASSSTGSYQETQYF
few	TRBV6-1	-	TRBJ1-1	TGTGCCAGCAAAGGACACTTGAACACTGAAGCTTTCTTT	CASKGHLNTEAFF
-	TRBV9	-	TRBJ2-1	TGTGCCAGCAGCGTCGGGAGCTCCACCTACAATGAGCAGTTCTTC	CASSVGSSTYNEQFF
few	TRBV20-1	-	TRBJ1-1	TGCAGTGCTCCCCGTGCGAACACTGAAGCTTTCTTT	CSAPRANTEAFF
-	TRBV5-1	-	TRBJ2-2	TGCGCCAGCAACACAGGGACCGTAGGTACCGGGGAGCTGTTTTTT	CASNTGTVGTGELFF
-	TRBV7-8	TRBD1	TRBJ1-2	TGTGCCAGCAGCCACAGACAGGGGGCGAATCATGGCTACACCTTC	CASSHRQGANHGYTF
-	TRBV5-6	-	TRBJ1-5	TGTGCCAGCAGCGCGAAAGGACGTAATAGCAATCAGCCCCAGCATTTT	CASSAKGRNSNQPQHF
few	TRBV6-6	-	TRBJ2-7	TGTGCCAGCAGCCCTAACGATCACGAGCAGTACTTC	CASSPNDHEQYF
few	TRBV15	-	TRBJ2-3	TGTGCCACCAGCAGAGATTGGGAGTTGCCCGATACGCAGTATTTT	CATSRDWELPDTQYF
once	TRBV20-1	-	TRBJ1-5	TGCAGTGCCATGCAACAGGTACCTGATAGCAATCAGCCCCAGCATTTT	CSAMQQVPDSNQPQHF
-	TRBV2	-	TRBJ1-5	TGTGCCAGCAGTGAAGCGAGGGGGTGGCAGCCCCAGCATTTT	CASSEARGWQPQHF
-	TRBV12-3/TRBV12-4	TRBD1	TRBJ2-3	TGTGCCAGCAGTTTTCCGGGACAGGGCCAAGGTACGCAGTATTTT	CASSFPGQGQGTQYF
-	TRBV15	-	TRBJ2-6	TGTGCCACCAGCAGACAGCGGGCGTTGGCGGGGGACAACTCTGGGGCCAACGTCCTGACTTTC	CATSRQRALAGDNSGANVLTF
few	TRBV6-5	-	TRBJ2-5	TGTGCCAGCAGTTACACCCCTGACTCGGGAGAGACCCAGTACTTC	CASSYTPDSGETQYF
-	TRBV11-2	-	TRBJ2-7	TGTGCCAGCACCTTAGGGGGTGGCGGTACCTACGAGCAGTACTTC	CASTLGGGGTYEQYF
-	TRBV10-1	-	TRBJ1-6	TGCGCCAGCATGGGAGGGACTTGGCATCATAATTCACCCCTCCACTTT	CASMGGTWHHNSPLHF
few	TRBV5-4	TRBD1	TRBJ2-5	TGTGCCAGCAGCTTGGGGGACAGGGAGTATCAAGAGACCCAGTACTTC	CASSLGDREYQETQYF
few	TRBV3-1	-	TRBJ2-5	TGTGCCAGCAGCCACGGGGATGAGACCCAGTACTTC	CASSHGDETQYF
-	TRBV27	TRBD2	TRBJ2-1	TGTGCCAGCAGTCCAATGGCGGGAGGGGACAATGAGCAGTTCTTC	CASSPMAGGDNEQFF
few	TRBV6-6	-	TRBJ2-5	TGTGCCAGCAGAGATACAGGAGCTCAAGAGACCCAGTACTTC	CASRDTGAQETQYF
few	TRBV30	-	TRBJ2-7	TGTGCCTGCCCAGGACAGTCCTACGAGCAGTACTTC	CACPGQSYEQYF
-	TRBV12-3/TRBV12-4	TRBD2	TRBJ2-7	TGTGCCAGCACACCCAGCGGGAGACTGAATGAGCAGTACTTC	CASTPSGRLNEQYF
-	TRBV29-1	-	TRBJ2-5	TGCAGCGTTGCAAGGGGCACCCAAGAGACCCAGTACTTC	CSVARGTQETQYF
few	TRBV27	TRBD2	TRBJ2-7	TGTGCCAGCAGTTTGGACGCGGGAGTGGCAACCTACGAGCAGTACTTC	CASSLDAGVATYEQYF
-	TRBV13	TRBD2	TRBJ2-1	TGTGCCAGCAGCTTAGATCTGACTAGCGTCAACTCCTACAATGAGCAGTTCTTC	CASSLDLTSVNSYNEQFF
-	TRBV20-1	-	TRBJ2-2	TGCAGTGCTAGAGCCCGTGGGGTCACCGGGGAGCTGTTTTTT	CSARARGVTGELFF
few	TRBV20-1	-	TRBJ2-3	TGCAGTGCTAGAAGGGCAGCGTTTAGCACAGATACGCAGTATTTT	CSARRAAFSTDTQYF
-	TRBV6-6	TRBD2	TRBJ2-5	TGTGCCAGCAGCCCAATTAGCGGGACTGTGGAGACCCAGTACTTC	CASSPISGTVETQYF
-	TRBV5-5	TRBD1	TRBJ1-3	TGTGCCAGCAGCTTTTCACAGGGGAACGGAAACACCATATATTTT	CASSFSQGNGNTIYF